This T cell receptor (beta chain) derives from a study of blood T cells in healthy people across ages. Remarks on this clonotype: Antigen: not known.

Together with a sample-barcoded 5' primer, a J-beta primer mix was included in a second PCR lasting roughly 7 to 11 cycles. TCRdb re-called the 5' RACE reads through MiXCR, storing one row per CDR3 protein. The sample lists over a million distinct CDR3 sequences, 40% to 45% seen once, with 18% in the top ten. Germline V gives CDR1 SGHRS, CDR2 YFSETQ. This CDR3 region has 16 residues. Trimming pared 0 bases from V and 3 bases from J, leaving 15 bases between. Findings and limits, study-wide: The long-lived group displayed more naive CD4+ cells, plus higher diversity, than the aged donors did.

Sample: blood. The chain uses TRBV5-1 and TRBJ2-5; possibly TRBD2 for D (5 bases). This clonotype originated in a woman aged 55-75 years in good health. CDR3 protein: CASSLGGASGKETQYF. The CDR3 DNA follows: TGCGCCAGCAGCTTGGGAGGAGCAAGCGGTAAAGAGACCCAGTACTTC.